This is a list of T cell receptor beta chains from one sample in a study of blood T cells in healthy people across ages. TCRdb itself ran the 5' RACE reads through MiXCR, one entry per CDR3 protein. Here the sample spans hundreds of thousands of distinct CDR3 sequences, approximately 49% being singletons. Sequencing used blood. These receptors were obtained from a man aged 30 to 39 in good health. Both conserved end residues are part of each CDR3. The D gene is left open where the match is weak. Not every row has a clone size; where given, it reads once, few, many or a size class.

V gene	J gene	clone size	D gene	CDR3 DNA	CDR3 protein
TRBV5-6	TRBJ2-3	.	.	TGTGCCAGCAGCTTTAAGGTCAGGGGTACAGATACGCAGTATTTT	CASSFKVRGTDTQYF
TRBV12-3/TRBV12-4	TRBJ1-2	.	.	TGTGCCAGCAGGTCGGGGAGGGTAGGCTACACCTTC	CASRSGRVGYTF
TRBV29-1	TRBJ2-7	few	.	TGCAGCGTTGACTGGGGGCAGTACGAGCAGTACTTC	CSVDWGQYEQYF
TRBV6-6	TRBJ1-5	.	TRBD1	TGTGCCAGCAGTCCGCGGGACAGGGGTAGGAGTCAGCCCCAGCATTTT	CASSPRDRGRSQPQHF
TRBV29-1	TRBJ2-7	many	TRBD1	TGCAGCGGACGGGACAGGAGCTCCTACGAGCAGTACTTC	CSGRDRSSYEQYF
TRBV5-1	TRBJ2-3	once	TRBD1	TGCGCCAGCAGCTTGGGTCAGGGGGTTACGCAGTATTTT	CASSLGQGVTQYF
TRBV4-3	TRBJ2-3	.	.	TGCGCCAGCAGCCAAGAAAAGGGGGGTACGCAGTATTTT	CASSQEKGGTQYF
TRBV7-3	TRBJ2-3	.	.	TGTGCCAGCAGCTTATACGTGATGGGGGGTGGGGATACGCAGTATTTT	CASSLYVMGGGDTQYF
TRBV11-3	TRBJ2-3	.	.	TGTGCCACCTCGGACCGGGATAGCACAGATACGCAGTATTTT	CATSDRDSTDTQYF
TRBV6-1	TRBJ1-2	few	.	TGTGCCAGCAGTGACGAAGTGGATGGGCTCTATGGCTACACCTTC	CASSDEVDGLYGYTF
TRBV20-1	TRBJ2-5	.	.	TGCAGTGCGAGCAGGTCAGGAGGGCGCCAAGAGACCCAGTACTTC	CSASRSGGRQETQYF
TRBV20-1	TRBJ1-1	.	.	TGCAGTGCTAGGATCGGGGGTACCACTGAAGCTTTCTTT	CSARIGGTTEAFF
TRBV20-1	TRBJ2-7	.	TRBD2	TGCAGTGCTCGGACTAGCGCCAGCTCCTACGAGCAGTACTTC	CSARTSASSYEQYF
TRBV10-3	TRBJ2-7	.	.	TGTGCCATCAGTGAGTCGACTAGTTCCTACGAGCAGTACTTC	CAISESTSSYEQYF
TRBV5-1	TRBJ2-3	few	TRBD1	TGCGCCAGCAGCTTGGCACGGACAGGGGGCCGGACAGATACGCAGTATTTT	CASSLARTGGRTDTQYF
TRBV6-6	TRBJ1-1	few	.	TGTGCCGTCGGGGGGGCACAGAACACTGAAGCTTTCTTT	CAVGGAQNTEAFF
TRBV11-2	TRBJ2-3	.	.	TGTGCCAGCAGCCCCCCGACTAGTGGCGCAGATACGCAGTATTTT	CASSPPTSGADTQYF
TRBV6-2/TRBV6-3	TRBJ2-7	.	TRBD1	TGTGCCAGCAGTGACGACAGGGGTGGGTACGAGCAGTACTTC	CASSDDRGGYEQYF
TRBV4-2	TRBJ2-1	.	TRBD1	TGTGCCAGCAGCCCCTCACAGGGGCCGAGCTCCTACAATGAGCAGTTCTTC	CASSPSQGPSSYNEQFF
TRBV5-1	TRBJ2-7	once	TRBD2	TGCGCCAGCAGCTCCGGGACTACCACCTACGAGCAGTACTTC	CASSSGTTTYEQYF
TRBV5-1	TRBJ2-3	.	TRBD2	TGCGCCAGCAGCCCCGGGAGGCAGGGAAGCGCAGATACGCAGTATTTT	CASSPGRQGSADTQYF
TRBV29-1	TRBJ2-2	once	TRBD2	TGCAGCGTTGAAGATACGGGGGGCACCGGGGAGCTGTTTTTT	CSVEDTGGTGELFF
TRBV5-1	TRBJ2-1	.	TRBD1	TGCGCCAGCAGCTCCGGGACAGGGAGGAATGAGCAGTTCTTC	CASSSGTGRNEQFF
TRBV21-1	TRBJ2-1	few	.	TGTGCCAGCAGCCCCCGACTAGCGGGGGGCCCGGGGGACAATGAGCAGTTCTTC	CASSPRLAGGPGDNEQFF
TRBV10-3	TRBJ2-1	.	.	TGTGCCATCAGTGCCCCTGGTGGGGGGCTCAACAATGAGCAGTTCTTC	CAISAPGGGLNNEQFF
TRBV4-3	TRBJ1-1	.	.	TGCGCCAGCAGCCAAGGTGCGGGGGCGAGGACTGAAGCTTTCTTT	CASSQGAGARTEAFF